A selection of T cell receptor beta chains follows, all from one sample in a study of Ad26.COV2.S vaccination and SARS-CoV-2 variants. TCRdb's copy holds only in-frame clones and misses some; the assay was immunoSEQ multiplex PCR. The sample lists under 400,000 clones, around 87% seen once, with about 3.5% in the top ten. The material sequenced was peripheral blood, taken in a trial of Ad26.COV2.S vaccine versus placebo. The source is a person between 18 and 65 years old who received the Ad26.COV2.S COVID-19 vaccine or a placebo. Both conserved end residues are trimmed from each CDR3. The order of the fields is clone size, V gene, J gene, CDR3 length, CDR3 protein. The listing skips clone size in some rows; elsewhere it reads once, few, many or a size class.

size: .; V: TRBV10-3; J: TRBJ1-5; length: 15; CDR3: AISSGTGGPDNQPQH
size: .; V: TRBV4-1; J: TRBJ2-3; length: 12; CDR3: ASSQPMSADTQY
size: .; V: TRBV12-3/TRBV12-4; J: TRBJ1-1; length: 11; CDR3: ASSTGTGFEAF
size: .; V: TRBV7-2; J: TRBJ2-7; length: 13; CDR3: ASSVTGTSGGKQY
size: .; V: TRBV19; J: TRBJ2-3; length: 13; CDR3: ASRDPGRGTDTQY
size: .; V: TRBV5-1; J: TRBJ1-4; length: 13; CDR3: ASRTNGATNEKLF
size: .; V: TRBV4-1; J: TRBJ2-7; length: 13; CDR3: ASSLEGDRGYEQY
size: .; V: TRBV4-1; J: TRBJ2-7; length: 12; CDR3: ASSQRQGAREQY
size: .; V: TRBV6-6; J: TRBJ1-3; length: 14; CDR3: ATFLQGTRSGNTIY
size: .; V: TRBV7-9; J: TRBJ1-2; length: 15; CDR3: ASSLMGLMGGAYGYT
size: .; V: TRBV2; J: TRBJ2-7; length: 9; CDR3: AKGAFHEQY
size: .; V: TRBV5-4; J: TRBJ1-1; length: 15; CDR3: ASMAQRGLGGDTEAF
size: .; V: TRBV5-1; J: TRBJ1-4; length: 12; CDR3: ASSLEQINEKLF
size: .; V: TRBV7-8; J: TRBJ2-7; length: 12; CDR3: ASSLGDDRYEQY
size: .; V: TRBV23-1; J: TRBJ1-1; length: 17; CDR3: ASSQSYWPHSGLNTEAF
size: .; V: TRBV9; J: TRBJ2-3; length: 15; CDR3: ASSARRQPSLGDTQY
size: .; V: TRBV27; J: TRBJ1-1; length: 10; CDR3: ASSFSTGEAF
size: .; V: TRBV30; J: TRBJ2-7; length: 14; CDR3: AWSVRRLAGTYEQY
size: .; V: TRBV5-1; J: TRBJ2-7; length: 13; CDR3: ASSFAQGTSYEQY
size: .; V: TRBV29-1; J: TRBJ2-5; length: 11; CDR3: SVGGLYQETQY
size: .; V: TRBV19; J: TRBJ2-7; length: 14; CDR3: ASTLKGGPGLGEQY
size: .; V: TRBV6-5; J: TRBJ2-1; length: 14; CDR3: ASSYLLAGEHNEQF
size: .; V: TRBV10-2; J: TRBJ1-2; length: 12; CDR3: ASSTDRANYGYT
size: .; V: TRBV2; J: TRBJ2-5; length: 9; CDR3: ARAYKETQY
size: .; V: TRBV24-1; J: TRBJ1-2; length: 12; CDR3: ATSDLEGNYGYT
size: .; V: TRBV15; J: TRBJ2-3; length: 11; CDR3: ATSRGGIVAQY
size: .; V: TRBV30; J: TRBJ2-1; length: 12; CDR3: AWRYRMSYNEQF
size: .; V: TRBV4-1; J: TRBJ1-4; length: 11; CDR3: ASSQVGGEKLF
size: few; V: TRBV5-1; J: TRBJ1-6; length: 13; CDR3: ASSLRQGLHSPLH
size: .; V: TRBV7-9; J: TRBJ2-3; length: 17; CDR3: ASRSMQGRLWPALDTQY
size: once; V: TRBV7-9; J: TRBJ1-6; length: 12; CDR3: ASSLSTADSPLH
size: .; V: TRBV4-1; J: TRBJ2-3; length: 15; CDR3: ASSHREWAGSTDTQY
size: once; V: TRBV30; J: TRBJ1-1; length: 11; CDR3: AWSAQMNTEAF
size: .; V: TRBV4-1; J: TRBJ2-3; length: 13; CDR3: ASSQDQVSTDTQY
size: .; V: TRBV18; J: TRBJ2-5; length: 13; CDR3: ASSPGTPYQETQY
size: .; V: TRBV7-6; J: TRBJ2-7; length: 12; CDR3: ASSLAGPGYEQY
size: .; V: TRBV5-6; J: TRBJ1-1; length: 13; CDR3: ASSFTGEWSTEAF
size: .; V: TRBV5-1; J: TRBJ2-2; length: 15; CDR3: ASSLGGAGSATGELF
size: .; V: TRBV12-3/TRBV12-4; J: TRBJ1-6; length: 9; CDR3: ASRGDSPLH
size: .; V: TRBV28; J: TRBJ2-7; length: 16; CDR3: ASSLFPPDRAHGGEQY
size: .; V: TRBV10-1; J: TRBJ2-1; length: 13; CDR3: ASSGGPSGNNEQF
size: few; V: TRBV20-1; J: TRBJ2-1; length: 9; CDR3: SARESYEQF
size: .; V: TRBV27; J: TRBJ1-4; length: 11; CDR3: ASTDRHNEKLF
size: .; V: TRBV7-2; J: TRBJ2-7; length: 11; CDR3: ASSLVQAYEQY
size: .; V: TRBV7-9; J: TRBJ1-2; length: 12; CDR3: ASSSRDGYYGYT
size: .; V: TRBV4-3; J: TRBJ1-4; length: 12; CDR3: ASSPKATNEKLF
size: once; V: TRBV10-3; J: TRBJ1-1; length: 14; CDR3: AISGRDRGRLTEAF
size: .; V: TRBV11-1; J: TRBJ1-3; length: 12; CDR3: ASSLESGRNTIY
size: .; V: TRBV27; J: TRBJ2-4; length: 16; CDR3: ASSLYPGQGSAKNIQY
size: .; V: TRBV7-6; J: TRBJ2-7; length: 13; CDR3: ASSHLPDRADEQY